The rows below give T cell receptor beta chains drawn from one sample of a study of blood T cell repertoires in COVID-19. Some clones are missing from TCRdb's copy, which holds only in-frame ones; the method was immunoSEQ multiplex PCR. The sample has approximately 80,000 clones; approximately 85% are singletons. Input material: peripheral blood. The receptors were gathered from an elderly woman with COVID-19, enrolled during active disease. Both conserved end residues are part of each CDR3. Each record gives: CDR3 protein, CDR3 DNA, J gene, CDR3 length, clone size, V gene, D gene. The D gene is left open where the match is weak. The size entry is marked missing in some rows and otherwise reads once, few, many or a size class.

cdr3_aa: CSVGGLLAGESVETQYF
cdr3_nt: TGCAGCGTTGGTGGGCTGCTAGCGGGAGAATCTGTCGAGACCCAGTACTTC
j_call: TRBJ2-5
cdr3_length: 17
clone_size: .
v_call: TRBV29-1
d_call: TRBD2

cdr3_aa: CASSVGTGQGHYGYTF
cdr3_nt: TGTGCCAGCAGCGTAGGAACAGGACAGGGGCATTATGGCTACACCTTC
j_call: TRBJ1-2
cdr3_length: 16
clone_size: .
v_call: TRBV9
d_call: TRBD1

cdr3_aa: CASSPRDFSGELFF
cdr3_nt: TGTGCCAGCAGCCCTCGGGACTTTAGCGGGGAGCTGTTTTTT
j_call: TRBJ2-2
cdr3_length: 14
clone_size: few
v_call: TRBV3-1/TRBV3-2
d_call: .

cdr3_aa: CATNERGTRPSNEQFF
cdr3_nt: TGTGCCACCAACGAGCGGGGGACCCGGCCAAGTAATGAGCAGTTCTTC
j_call: TRBJ2-1
cdr3_length: 16
clone_size: .
v_call: TRBV24-1
d_call: TRBD2

cdr3_aa: CASSIDRGSPLHF
cdr3_nt: TGTGCCAGTAGTATAGACAGGGGATCACCCCTCCACTTT
j_call: TRBJ1-6
cdr3_length: 13
clone_size: .
v_call: TRBV19
d_call: .

cdr3_aa: CASSIGTGGYQPQHF
cdr3_nt: TGTGCCAGTAGTATAGGGACAGGGGGTTATCAGCCCCAGCATTTT
j_call: TRBJ1-5
cdr3_length: 15
clone_size: .
v_call: TRBV19
d_call: TRBD1

cdr3_aa: CASSLPTGLSNTIYF
cdr3_nt: TGTGCCAGCAGCCTACCTACAGGGTTAAGTAACACCATATATTTT
j_call: TRBJ1-3
cdr3_length: 15
clone_size: .
v_call: TRBV7-8
d_call: .

cdr3_aa: CASSLVGQGTGYTF
cdr3_nt: TGTGCCAGCAGCTTAGTGGGACAGGGGACAGGCTACACCTTC
j_call: TRBJ1-2
cdr3_length: 14
clone_size: once
v_call: TRBV7-2
d_call: TRBD1

cdr3_aa: CACHLAGDNTDTQYF
cdr3_nt: TGTGCCTGTCACTTAGCGGGGGACAACACAGATACGCAGTATTTT
j_call: TRBJ2-3
cdr3_length: 15
clone_size: .
v_call: TRBV30
d_call: TRBD2

cdr3_aa: CASSTGITEAFF
cdr3_nt: TGTGCCAGCAGTACAGGGATAACTGAAGCTTTCTTT
j_call: TRBJ1-1
cdr3_length: 12
clone_size: .
v_call: TRBV2
d_call: .

cdr3_aa: CASLGDRGSRLSTEAFF
cdr3_nt: TGTGCCAGCCTCGGGGATAGGGGGTCTAGGTTGTCCACTGAAGCTTTCTTT
j_call: TRBJ1-1
cdr3_length: 17
clone_size: .
v_call: TRBV19
d_call: .

cdr3_aa: CASSLSQGFYNEQFF
cdr3_nt: TGTGCCAGCAGCTTAAGCCAGGGGTTCTACAATGAGCAGTTCTTC
j_call: TRBJ2-1
cdr3_length: 15
clone_size: .
v_call: TRBV7-3
d_call: .

cdr3_aa: CAWSGPSATGGLRSYNEQFF
cdr3_nt: TGTGCCTGGAGTGGCCCCTCAGCGACAGGGGGGCTGCGATCCTACAATGAGCAGTTCTTC
j_call: TRBJ2-1
cdr3_length: 20
clone_size: .
v_call: TRBV30
d_call: TRBD1

cdr3_aa: CASSIDSHNEQFF
cdr3_nt: TGTGCCAGCAGCATAGACTCGCACAATGAGCAGTTCTTC
j_call: TRBJ2-1
cdr3_length: 13
clone_size: .
v_call: TRBV5-4
d_call: .

cdr3_aa: CASSYRGYNEQFF
cdr3_nt: TGTGCCAGCAGTTACAGAGGCTACAATGAGCAGTTCTTC
j_call: TRBJ2-1
cdr3_length: 13
clone_size: .
v_call: TRBV6-5
d_call: .

cdr3_aa: CASGHPGVRYQETQYF
cdr3_nt: TGTGCTAGTGGTCACCCCGGAGTTAGATACCAAGAGACCCAGTACTTC
j_call: TRBJ2-5
cdr3_length: 16
clone_size: .
v_call: TRBV12-5
d_call: .

cdr3_aa: CASSIRTGSNQPQHF
cdr3_nt: TGTGCCAGCAGCATTAGGACAGGGAGCAATCAGCCCCAGCATTTT
j_call: TRBJ1-5
cdr3_length: 15
clone_size: .
v_call: TRBV2
d_call: TRBD1

cdr3_aa: CASSSGLARALGGELFF
cdr3_nt: TGTGCCAGCAGCTCCGGACTAGCGAGAGCCCTGGGCGGGGAGCTGTTTTTT
j_call: TRBJ2-2
cdr3_length: 17
clone_size: .
v_call: TRBV7-7
d_call: TRBD2

cdr3_aa: CASSPTGSTDTQYF
cdr3_nt: TGTGCCAGCTCGCCGACAGGTAGCACAGATACGCAGTATTTT
j_call: TRBJ2-3
cdr3_length: 14
clone_size: .
v_call: TRBV18
d_call: .

cdr3_aa: CASSRTSAGLNAEAFF
cdr3_nt: TGTGCCAGCAGCCGAACCTCGGCAGGGCTCAACGCTGAAGCTTTCTTT
j_call: TRBJ1-1
cdr3_length: 16
clone_size: .
v_call: TRBV11-2
d_call: .

cdr3_aa: CASSFRAGSSYEQYF
cdr3_nt: TGTGCCAGCAGCTTTAGAGCGGGAAGCTCCTACGAGCAGTACTTC
j_call: TRBJ2-7
cdr3_length: 15
clone_size: once
v_call: TRBV5-4
d_call: TRBD2

cdr3_aa: CASSRQGASEEQYF
cdr3_nt: TGTGCCAGCAGCCGGCAGGGGGCATCCGAGGAGCAGTACTTC
j_call: TRBJ2-7
cdr3_length: 14
clone_size: .
v_call: TRBV7-3
d_call: TRBD1

cdr3_aa: CASSPSRPQGSSAFF
cdr3_nt: TGTGCCAGCTCACCGTCTCGGCCACAGGGTTCTTCAGCTTTCTTT
j_call: TRBJ1-1
cdr3_length: 15
clone_size: .
v_call: TRBV18
d_call: .

cdr3_aa: CASSQGGGGGELFF
cdr3_nt: TGTGCCAGCAGCCAAGGGGGAGGTGGCGGGGAGCTGTTTTTT
j_call: TRBJ2-2
cdr3_length: 14
clone_size: .
v_call: TRBV3-1/TRBV3-2
d_call: .

cdr3_aa: CASSPGVLQLRNEQFF
cdr3_nt: TGTGCCAGCAGCCCAGGGGTCCTCCAATTACGCAATGAGCAGTTCTTC
j_call: TRBJ2-1
cdr3_length: 16
clone_size: .
v_call: TRBV7-2
d_call: .

cdr3_aa: CASSNRDFSYNEQFF
cdr3_nt: TGTGCCAGCAGCAACCGGGACTTCTCCTACAATGAGCAGTTCTTC
j_call: TRBJ2-1
cdr3_length: 15
clone_size: .
v_call: TRBV11-2
d_call: .

cdr3_aa: CASSLLDYNEQFF
cdr3_nt: TGTGCCAGCAGCTTGCTAGACTACAATGAGCAGTTCTTC
j_call: TRBJ2-1
cdr3_length: 13
clone_size: .
v_call: TRBV5-5
d_call: .

cdr3_aa: CASSVGQALGYTF
cdr3_nt: TGTGCCAGCAGTGTGGGGCAGGCGTTGGGCTACACCTTC
j_call: TRBJ1-2
cdr3_length: 13
clone_size: .
v_call: TRBV2
d_call: .

cdr3_aa: CASSLSTGQSPLHF
cdr3_nt: TGTGCCAGCAGCTTGTCGACAGGGCAATCACCCCTCCACTTT
j_call: TRBJ1-6
cdr3_length: 14
clone_size: .
v_call: TRBV11-2
d_call: TRBD1

cdr3_aa: CASSLLRGGSETQYF
cdr3_nt: TGTGCCAGCAGCTTACTACGGGGGGGCTCGGAGACCCAGTACTTC
j_call: TRBJ2-5
cdr3_length: 15
clone_size: .
v_call: TRBV7-2
d_call: TRBD2

cdr3_aa: CASESGITDTQYF
cdr3_nt: TGCGCCAGCGAGAGCGGGATTACAGATACGCAGTATTTT
j_call: TRBJ2-3
cdr3_length: 13
clone_size: .
v_call: TRBV5-1
d_call: TRBD2

cdr3_aa: CSVGWQNTGELFF
cdr3_nt: TGCAGCGTTGGATGGCAGAACACCGGGGAGCTGTTTTTT
j_call: TRBJ2-2
cdr3_length: 13
clone_size: .
v_call: TRBV29-1
d_call: .

cdr3_aa: CASSSFRGTEAFF
cdr3_nt: TGTGCCAGCAGCAGTTTCCGGGGGACTGAAGCTTTCTTT
j_call: TRBJ1-1
cdr3_length: 13
clone_size: .
v_call: TRBV9
d_call: .

cdr3_aa: CASSANRGYYGYTF
cdr3_nt: TGTGCCAGCAGTGCGAACAGGGGGTACTATGGCTACACCTTC
j_call: TRBJ1-2
cdr3_length: 14
clone_size: .
v_call: TRBV27
d_call: TRBD1

cdr3_aa: CASSFTPNTGELFF
cdr3_nt: TGTGCCAGCAGCTTTACACCGAACACCGGGGAGCTGTTTTTT
j_call: TRBJ2-2
cdr3_length: 14
clone_size: .
v_call: TRBV5-5
d_call: .

cdr3_aa: CASSPTGAGNSPLHF
cdr3_nt: TGTGCCAGCAGTCCGACAGGGGCGGGTAATTCACCCCTCCACTTT
j_call: TRBJ1-6
cdr3_length: 15
clone_size: .
v_call: TRBV6-6
d_call: TRBD1

cdr3_aa: CASSHTTSSYNSPLHF
cdr3_nt: TGTGCCAGCAGCCATACGACAAGCTCCTATAATTCACCCCTCCACTTT
j_call: TRBJ1-6
cdr3_length: 16
clone_size: few
v_call: TRBV5-4
d_call: .

cdr3_aa: CAISDQRQGVYGYTF
cdr3_nt: TGTGCCATCAGTGACCAACGACAGGGGGTCTATGGCTACACCTTC
j_call: TRBJ1-2
cdr3_length: 15
clone_size: .
v_call: TRBV10-3
d_call: TRBD1

cdr3_aa: CASSPRQSSGNTIYF
cdr3_nt: TGTGCCAGCAGCCCTCGACAGAGCTCTGGAAACACCATATATTTT
j_call: TRBJ1-3
cdr3_length: 15
clone_size: .
v_call: TRBV7-6
d_call: .